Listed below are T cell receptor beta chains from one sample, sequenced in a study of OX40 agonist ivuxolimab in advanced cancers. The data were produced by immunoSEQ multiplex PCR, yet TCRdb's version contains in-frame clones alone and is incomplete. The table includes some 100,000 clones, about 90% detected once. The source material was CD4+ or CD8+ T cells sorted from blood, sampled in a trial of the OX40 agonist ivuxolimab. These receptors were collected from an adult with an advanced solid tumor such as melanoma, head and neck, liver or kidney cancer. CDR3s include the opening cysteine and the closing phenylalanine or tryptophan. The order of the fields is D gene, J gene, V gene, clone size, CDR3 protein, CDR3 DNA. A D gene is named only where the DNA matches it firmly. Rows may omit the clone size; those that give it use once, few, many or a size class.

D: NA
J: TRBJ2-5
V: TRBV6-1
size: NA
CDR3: CASSQGRVETQYF
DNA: TGTGCCAGCTCCCAGGGGCGCGTAGAGACCCAGTACTTC

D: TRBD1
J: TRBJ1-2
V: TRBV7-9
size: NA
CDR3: CASGLGTAGGYTF
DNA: TGTGCCAGCGGACTAGGGACAGCTGGCGGCTACACCTTC

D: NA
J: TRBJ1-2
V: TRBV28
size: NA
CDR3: CASHQSVGAPYGYTF
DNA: TGTGCCAGCCACCAATCGGTAGGGGCGCCCTATGGCTACACCTTC

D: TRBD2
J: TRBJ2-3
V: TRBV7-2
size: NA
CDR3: CASRRGSGGAGDTQYF
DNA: TGTGCCAGCAGGCGCGGAAGCGGGGGGGCCGGGGATACGCAGTATTTT

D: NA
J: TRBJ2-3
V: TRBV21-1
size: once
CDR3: CASSQGGAGEPSSTDTQYF
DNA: TGTGCCAGCAGCCAGGGGGGAGCGGGAGAGCCCTCTAGCACAGATACGCAGTATTTT

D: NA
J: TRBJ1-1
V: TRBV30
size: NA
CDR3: CAWRGHITEAFF
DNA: TGTGCCTGGAGGGGACATATCACTGAAGCTTTCTTT

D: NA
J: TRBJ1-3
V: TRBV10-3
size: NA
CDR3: CAISESKTAGNTIYF
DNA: TGTGCCATCAGTGAGTCAAAGACAGCTGGAAACACCATATATTTT

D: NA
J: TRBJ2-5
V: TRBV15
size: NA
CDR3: CATSRDLGVGETQYF
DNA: TGTGCCACCAGCAGAGATTTGGGGGTCGGGGAGACCCAGTACTTC

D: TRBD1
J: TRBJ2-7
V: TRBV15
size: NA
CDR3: CATSRVWQGAGEQYF
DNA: TGTGCCACCAGCAGAGTCTGGCAGGGGGCCGGCGAGCAGTACTTC

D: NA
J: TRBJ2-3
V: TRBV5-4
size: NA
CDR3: CASSSQRNTDTQYF
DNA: TGTGCCAGCAGCTCCCAGCGGAACACAGATACGCAGTATTTT

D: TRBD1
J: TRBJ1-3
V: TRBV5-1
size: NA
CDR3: CASSLDGTVENTIYF
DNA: TGCGCCAGCAGCTTGGACGGGACAGTGGAAAACACCATATATTTT

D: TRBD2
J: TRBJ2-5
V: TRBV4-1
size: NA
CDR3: CASSQGTSGRARYQETQYF
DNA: TGCGCCAGCAGCCAAGGGACTAGCGGGAGGGCCCGGTACCAAGAGACCCAGTACTTC

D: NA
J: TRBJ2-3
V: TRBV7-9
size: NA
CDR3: CASSYRLAFTDTQYF
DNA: TGTGCCAGCAGCTACCGACTGGCCTTCACAGATACGCAGTATTTT

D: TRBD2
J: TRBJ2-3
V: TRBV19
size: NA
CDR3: CATSRLAGSTDTQYF
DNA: TGTGCCACTTCTCGACTAGCGGGTTCCACAGATACGCAGTATTTT

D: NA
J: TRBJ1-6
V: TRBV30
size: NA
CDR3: CAWSVLLTSSGRSPLHF
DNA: TGTGCCTGGAGTGTACTTTTGACATCCTCTGGGAGGTCACCCCTCCACTTT

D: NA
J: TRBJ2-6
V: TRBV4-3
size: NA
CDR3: CASSQVGASGAGANVLTF
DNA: TGCGCCAGCAGCCAAGTGGGGGCGTCAGGGGCAGGGGCCAACGTCCTGACTTTC

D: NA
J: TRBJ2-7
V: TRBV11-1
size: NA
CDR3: CASNDRDSLEGEQYF
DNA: TGTGCCAGCAACGACCGGGACTCTCTAGAAGGCGAGCAGTACTTC

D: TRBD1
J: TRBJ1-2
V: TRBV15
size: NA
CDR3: CATSRDRGDRGRDYGYTF
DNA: TGTGCCACCAGCAGAGACCGGGGGGACAGGGGACGTGACTATGGCTACACCTTC

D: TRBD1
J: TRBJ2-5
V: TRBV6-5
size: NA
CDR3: CASSYSKAGGWETQYF
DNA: TGTGCCAGCAGTTACTCGAAGGCAGGGGGCTGGGAGACCCAGTACTTC

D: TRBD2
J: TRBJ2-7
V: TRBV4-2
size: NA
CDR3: CASSERVLAGGFRYEQYF
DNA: TGTGCCAGCAGCGAAAGGGTACTAGCGGGAGGTTTTAGGTACGAGCAGTACTTC

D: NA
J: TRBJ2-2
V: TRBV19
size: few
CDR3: CASSLGTRTGELFF
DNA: TGTGCCAGTAGTTTAGGAACTAGAACCGGGGAGCTGTTTTTT

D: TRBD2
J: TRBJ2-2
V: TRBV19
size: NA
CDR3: CASTDLAGGTGELFF
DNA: TGTGCCAGTACCGATTTGGCGGGAGGGACCGGGGAGCTGTTTTTT

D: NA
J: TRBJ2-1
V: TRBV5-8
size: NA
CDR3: CASSGAAGVYNEQFF
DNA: TGTGCCAGCAGCGGTGCGGCAGGCGTCTACAATGAGCAGTTCTTC

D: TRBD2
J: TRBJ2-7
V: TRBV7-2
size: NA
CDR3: CASSFTSGTEYF
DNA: TGTGCCAGCAGCTTTACTAGCGGGACAGAGTACTTC

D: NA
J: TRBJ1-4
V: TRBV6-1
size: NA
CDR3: CASRQVATNEKLFF
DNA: TGTGCCAGCCGCCAAGTCGCAACTAATGAAAAACTGTTTTTT

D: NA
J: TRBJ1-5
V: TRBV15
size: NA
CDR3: CATSRPGARSNQPQHF
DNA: TGTGCCACCAGCAGACCAGGGGCCAGGAGCAATCAGCCCCAGCATTTT

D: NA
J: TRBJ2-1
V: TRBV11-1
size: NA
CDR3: CASSPGWRANEQFF
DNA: TGTGCCAGCAGCCCCGGGTGGAGGGCCAATGAGCAGTTCTTC

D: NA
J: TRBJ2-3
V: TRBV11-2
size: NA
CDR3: CASSITDTQYF
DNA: TGTGCCAGCAGCATCACAGATACGCAGTATTTT

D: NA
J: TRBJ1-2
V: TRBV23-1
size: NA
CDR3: CASSPIGRGKAGYTF
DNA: TGCGCCAGCAGCCCTATAGGGAGGGGAAAGGCTGGCTACACCTTC

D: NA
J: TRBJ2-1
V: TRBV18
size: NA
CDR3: CASSPNVGSYNEQFF
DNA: TGTGCCAGCTCACCTAACGTGGGGTCCTACAATGAGCAGTTCTTC

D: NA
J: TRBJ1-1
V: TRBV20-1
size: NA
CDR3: CSAKSTVEAFF
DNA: TGCAGTGCTAAGAGTACAGTTGAAGCTTTCTTT

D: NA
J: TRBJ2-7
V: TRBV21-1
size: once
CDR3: CASSKMSGSLFHEQYF
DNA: TGTGCCAGCAGCAAAATGAGCGGGAGTTTATTCCACGAGCAGTACTTC

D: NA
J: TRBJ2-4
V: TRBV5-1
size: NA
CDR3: CASSLAGGRENIQYF
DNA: TGCGCCAGCAGCTTGGCCGGCGGCAGAGAAAACATTCAGTACTTC

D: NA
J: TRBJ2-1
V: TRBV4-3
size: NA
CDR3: CASSRVVGNEQFF
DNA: TGCGCCAGCAGCCGGGTCGTGGGCAATGAGCAGTTCTTC

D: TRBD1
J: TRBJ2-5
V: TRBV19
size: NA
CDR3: CASSGRDRGPGETQYF
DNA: TGTGCCAGTAGTGGCCGGGACAGGGGGCCGGGGGAGACCCAGTACTTC

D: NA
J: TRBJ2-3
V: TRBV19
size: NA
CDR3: CASTPTSAADTQYF
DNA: TGTGCCAGTACCCCCACTAGTGCTGCAGATACGCAGTATTTT

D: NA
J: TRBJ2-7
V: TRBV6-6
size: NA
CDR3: CASVRPGAHEQYF
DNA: TGTGCCTCCGTCAGGCCAGGGGCCCACGAGCAGTACTTC

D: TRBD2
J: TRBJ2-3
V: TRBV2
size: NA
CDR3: CASNQRLAGRSTDTQYF
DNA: TGTGCCAGCAATCAGCGACTAGCGGGACGCAGCACAGATACGCAGTATTTT

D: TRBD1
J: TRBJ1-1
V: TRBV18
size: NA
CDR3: CASSPNDRGREAFF
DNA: TGTGCCAGCTCACCGAACGACAGGGGGCGTGAAGCTTTCTTT

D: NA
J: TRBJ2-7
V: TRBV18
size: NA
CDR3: CASSPRAERDTAEQYF
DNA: TGTGCCAGCTCACCACGGGCGGAGCGGGACACGGCTGAGCAGTACTTC

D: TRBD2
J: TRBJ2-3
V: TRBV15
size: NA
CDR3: CATSRGGGLTDTQYF
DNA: TGTGCCACCAGCAGAGGGGGAGGGTTGACAGATACGCAGTATTTT

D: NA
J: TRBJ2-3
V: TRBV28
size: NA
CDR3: CASSFLTSTDTQYF
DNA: TGTGCCAGCAGTTTTTTGACTAGCACAGATACGCAGTATTTT

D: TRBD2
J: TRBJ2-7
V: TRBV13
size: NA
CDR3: CASSALAGVGEQYF
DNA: TGTGCCAGCAGCGCCTTAGCGGGAGTTGGGGAGCAGTACTTC

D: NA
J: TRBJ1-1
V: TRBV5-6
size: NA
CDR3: CASSAVLRTLDTEAFF
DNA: TGTGCCAGCAGCGCCGTCCTCAGGACTTTGGACACTGAAGCTTTCTTT

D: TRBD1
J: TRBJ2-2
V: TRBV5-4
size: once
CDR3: CASRTGIVNTGELFF
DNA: TGTGCCAGCAGGACAGGGATAGTGAACACCGGGGAGCTGTTTTTT

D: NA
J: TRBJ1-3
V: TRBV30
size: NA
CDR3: CAWESGLPENTIYF
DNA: TGTGCCTGGGAAAGCGGGCTGCCGGAAAACACCATATATTTT

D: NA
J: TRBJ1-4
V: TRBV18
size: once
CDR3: CASSPQSGIATNEKLFF
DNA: TGTGCCAGCTCACCACAATCGGGGATTGCAACTAATGAAAAACTGTTTTTT

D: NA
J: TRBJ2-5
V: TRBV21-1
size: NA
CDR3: CASSKGLEEHIQETQYF
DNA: TGTGCCAGCAGCAAAGGGCTGGAAGAACACATACAAGAGACCCAGTACTTC

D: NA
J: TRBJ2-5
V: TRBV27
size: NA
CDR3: CASSLMGRGQETQYF
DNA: TGTGCCAGCAGTTTAATGGGGCGGGGACAAGAGACCCAGTACTTC